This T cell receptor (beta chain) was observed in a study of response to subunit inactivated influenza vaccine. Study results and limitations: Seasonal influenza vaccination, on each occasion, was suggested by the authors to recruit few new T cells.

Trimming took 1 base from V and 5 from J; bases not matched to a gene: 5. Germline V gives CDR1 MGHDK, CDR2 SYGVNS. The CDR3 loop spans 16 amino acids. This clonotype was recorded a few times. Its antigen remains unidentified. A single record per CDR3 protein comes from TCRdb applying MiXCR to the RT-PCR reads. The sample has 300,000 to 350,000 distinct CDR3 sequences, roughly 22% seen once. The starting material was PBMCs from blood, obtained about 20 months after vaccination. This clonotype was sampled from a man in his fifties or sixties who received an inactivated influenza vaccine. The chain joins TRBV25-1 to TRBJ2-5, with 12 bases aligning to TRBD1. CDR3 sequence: CASSELGTGGMETQYF. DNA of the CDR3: TGTGCCAGCAGTGAATTAGGGACAGGGGGCATGGAGACCCAGTACTTC.